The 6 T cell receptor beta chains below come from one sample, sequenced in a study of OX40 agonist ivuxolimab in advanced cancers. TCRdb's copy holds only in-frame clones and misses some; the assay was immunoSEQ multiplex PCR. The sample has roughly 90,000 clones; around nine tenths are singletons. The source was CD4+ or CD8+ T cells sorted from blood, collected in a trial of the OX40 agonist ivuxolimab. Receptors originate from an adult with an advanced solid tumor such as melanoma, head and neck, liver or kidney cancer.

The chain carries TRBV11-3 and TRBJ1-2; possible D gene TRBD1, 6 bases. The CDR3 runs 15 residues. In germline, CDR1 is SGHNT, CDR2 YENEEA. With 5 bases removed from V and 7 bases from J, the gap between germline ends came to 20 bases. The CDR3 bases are TGTGCCAGCAGCGACACGAGCCACAGGGTTTCTGGCTACACCTTC. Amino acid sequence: CASSDTSHRVSGYTF.

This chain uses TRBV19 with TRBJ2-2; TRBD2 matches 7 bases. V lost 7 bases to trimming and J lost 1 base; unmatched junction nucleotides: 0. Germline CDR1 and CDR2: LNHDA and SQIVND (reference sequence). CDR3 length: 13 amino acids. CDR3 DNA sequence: TGTGCCAGTACGGGGGGGAACACCGGGGAGCTGTTTTTT. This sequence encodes CASTGGNTGELFF.

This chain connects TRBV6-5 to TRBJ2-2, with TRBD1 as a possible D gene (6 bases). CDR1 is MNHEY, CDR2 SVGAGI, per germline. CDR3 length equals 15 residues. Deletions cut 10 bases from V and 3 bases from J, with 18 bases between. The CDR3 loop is CATRPGARDTGELFF. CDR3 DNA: TGTGCCACCCGACCAGGGGCGCGAGACACCGGGGAGCTGTTTTTT.

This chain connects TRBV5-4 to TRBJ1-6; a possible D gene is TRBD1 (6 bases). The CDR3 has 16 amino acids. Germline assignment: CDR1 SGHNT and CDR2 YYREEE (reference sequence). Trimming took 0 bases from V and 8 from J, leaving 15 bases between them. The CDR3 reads CASSLASQGRHSPLHF. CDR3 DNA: TGTGCCAGCAGCTTGGCATCTCAGGGGAGGCATTCACCCCTCCACTTT.

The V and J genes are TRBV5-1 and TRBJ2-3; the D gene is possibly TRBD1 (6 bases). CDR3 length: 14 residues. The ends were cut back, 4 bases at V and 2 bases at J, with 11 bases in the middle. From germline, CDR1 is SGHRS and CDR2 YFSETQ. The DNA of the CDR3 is TGCGCCAGCAGCAGCCAGGGGTACACAGATACGCAGTATTTT. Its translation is CASSSQGYTDTQYF.

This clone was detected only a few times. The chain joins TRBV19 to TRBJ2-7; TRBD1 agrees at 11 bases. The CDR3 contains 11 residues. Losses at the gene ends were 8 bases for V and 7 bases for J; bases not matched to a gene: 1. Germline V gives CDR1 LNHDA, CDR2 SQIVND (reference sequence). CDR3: CASRDRGEQYF. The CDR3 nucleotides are TGTGCCAGTCGGGACAGGGGGGAGCAGTACTTC. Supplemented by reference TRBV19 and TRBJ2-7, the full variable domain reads DGGITQSPKYLFRKEGQNVTLSCEQNLNHDAMYWYRQDPGQGLRLIYYSQIVNDFQKGDIAEGYSVSREKKESFPLTVTSAQKNPTAFYLCASRDRGEQYFGPGTRLTVT.